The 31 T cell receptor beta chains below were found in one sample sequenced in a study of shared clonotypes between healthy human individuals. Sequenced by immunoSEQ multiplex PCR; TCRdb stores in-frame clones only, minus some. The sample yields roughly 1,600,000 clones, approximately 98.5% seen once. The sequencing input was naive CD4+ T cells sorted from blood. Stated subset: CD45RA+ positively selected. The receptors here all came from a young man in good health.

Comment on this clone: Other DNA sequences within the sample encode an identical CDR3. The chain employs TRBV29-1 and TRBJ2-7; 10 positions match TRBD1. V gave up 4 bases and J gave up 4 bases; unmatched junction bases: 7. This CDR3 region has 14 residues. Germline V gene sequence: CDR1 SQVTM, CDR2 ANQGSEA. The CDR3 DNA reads TGCAGCGTTGGAGGTCGACAGGGGGCATACGAGCAGTACTTC. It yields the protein CSVGGRQGAYEQYF.

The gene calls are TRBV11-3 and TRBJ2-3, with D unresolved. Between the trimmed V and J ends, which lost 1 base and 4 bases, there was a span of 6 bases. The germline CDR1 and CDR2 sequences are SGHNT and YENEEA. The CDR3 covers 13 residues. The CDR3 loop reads CASSLVFSDTQYF. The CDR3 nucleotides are TGTGCCAGCAGCTTAGTTTTCTCAGATACGCAGTATTTT.

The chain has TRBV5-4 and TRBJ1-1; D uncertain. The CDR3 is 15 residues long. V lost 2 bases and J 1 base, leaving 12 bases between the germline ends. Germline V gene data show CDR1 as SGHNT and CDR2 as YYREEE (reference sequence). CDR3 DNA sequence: TGTGCCAGCAGCTTAGGTGGTCCGAGGAACACTGAAGCTTTCTTT. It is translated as CASSLGGPRNTEAFF.

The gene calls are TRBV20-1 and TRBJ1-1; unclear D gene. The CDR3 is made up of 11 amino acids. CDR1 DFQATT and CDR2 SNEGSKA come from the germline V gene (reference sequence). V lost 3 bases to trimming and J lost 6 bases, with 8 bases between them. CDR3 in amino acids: CSARGRSEAFF. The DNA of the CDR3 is TGCAGTGCTAGGGGCAGGTCTGAAGCTTTCTTT.

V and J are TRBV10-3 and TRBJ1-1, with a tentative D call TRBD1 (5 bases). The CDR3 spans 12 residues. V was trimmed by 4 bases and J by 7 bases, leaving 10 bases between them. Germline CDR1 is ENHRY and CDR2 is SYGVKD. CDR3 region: CAISGGDGEAFF. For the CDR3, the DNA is TGTGCCATCAGTGGGGGGGATGGTGAAGCTTTCTTT.

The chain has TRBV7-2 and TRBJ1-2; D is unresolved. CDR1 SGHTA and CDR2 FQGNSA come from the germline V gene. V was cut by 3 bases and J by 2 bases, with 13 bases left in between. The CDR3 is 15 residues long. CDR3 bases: TGTGCCAGCAGCTTTGCTGAGGGTCTGAACTATGGCTACACCTTC. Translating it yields CASSFAEGLNYGYTF.

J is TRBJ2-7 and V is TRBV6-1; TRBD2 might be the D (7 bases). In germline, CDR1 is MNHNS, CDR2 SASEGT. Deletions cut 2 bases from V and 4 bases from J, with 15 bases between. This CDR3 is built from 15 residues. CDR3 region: CASSEQGRGGYEQYF. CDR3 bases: TGTGCCAGCAGTGAACAGGGGCGGGGAGGGTACGAGCAGTACTTC.

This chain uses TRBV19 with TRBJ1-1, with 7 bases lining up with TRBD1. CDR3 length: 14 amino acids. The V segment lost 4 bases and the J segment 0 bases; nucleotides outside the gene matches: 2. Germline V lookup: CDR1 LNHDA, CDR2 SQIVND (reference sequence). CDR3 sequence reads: CASSRDSMNTEAFF. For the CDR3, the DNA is TGTGCCAGTAGTAGGGACAGTATGAACACTGAAGCTTTCTTT. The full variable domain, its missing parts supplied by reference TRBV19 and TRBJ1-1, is DGGITQSPKYLFRKEGQNVTLSCEQNLNHDAMYWYRQDPGQGLRLIYYSQIVNDFQKGDIAEGYSVSREKKESFPLTVTSAQKNPTAFYLCASSRDSMNTEAFFGQGTRLTVV.

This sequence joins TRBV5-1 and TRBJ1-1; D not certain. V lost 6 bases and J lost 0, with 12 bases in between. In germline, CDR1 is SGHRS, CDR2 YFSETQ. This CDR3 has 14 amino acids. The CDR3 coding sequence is TGCGCCAGCACCCTGGACGTTATGAACACTGAAGCTTTCTTT. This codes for CASTLDVMNTEAFF.

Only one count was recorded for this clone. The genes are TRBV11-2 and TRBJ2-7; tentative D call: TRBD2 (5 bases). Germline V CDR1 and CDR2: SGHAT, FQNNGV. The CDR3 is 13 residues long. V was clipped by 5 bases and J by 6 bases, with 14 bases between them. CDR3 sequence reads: CASSMRVAGEQYF. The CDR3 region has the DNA TGTGCCAGCAGCATGAGGGTGGCGGGCGAGCAGTACTTC.

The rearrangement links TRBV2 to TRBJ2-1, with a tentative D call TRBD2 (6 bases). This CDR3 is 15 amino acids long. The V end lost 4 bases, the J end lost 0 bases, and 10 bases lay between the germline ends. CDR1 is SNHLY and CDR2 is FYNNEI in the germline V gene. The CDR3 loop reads CASSVGGLSYNEQFF. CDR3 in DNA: TGTGCCAGCAGTGTCGGGGGACTCTCCTACAATGAGCAGTTCTTC.

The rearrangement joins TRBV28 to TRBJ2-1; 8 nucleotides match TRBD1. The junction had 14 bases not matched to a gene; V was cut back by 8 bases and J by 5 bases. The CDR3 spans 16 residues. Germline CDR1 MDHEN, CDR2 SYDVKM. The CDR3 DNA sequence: TGTGCCAGCTCAAGGGCAGGGGGCTATAAGAACAATGAGCAGTTCTTC. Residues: CASSRAGGYKNNEQFF.

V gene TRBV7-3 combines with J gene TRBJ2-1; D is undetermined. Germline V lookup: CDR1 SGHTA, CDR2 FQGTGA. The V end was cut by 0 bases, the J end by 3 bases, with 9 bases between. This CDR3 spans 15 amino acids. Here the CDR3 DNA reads TGTGCCAGCAGCTTAACTAGCAGTCACTACAATGAGCAGTTCTTC. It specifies CASSLTSSHYNEQFF.

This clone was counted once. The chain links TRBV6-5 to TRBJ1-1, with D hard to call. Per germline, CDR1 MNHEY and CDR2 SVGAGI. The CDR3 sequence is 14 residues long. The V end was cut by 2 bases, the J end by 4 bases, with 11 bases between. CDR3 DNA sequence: TGTGCCAGCAGTTACAGTCACTCGAGCACTGAAGCTTTCTTT. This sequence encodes CASSYSHSSTEAFF.

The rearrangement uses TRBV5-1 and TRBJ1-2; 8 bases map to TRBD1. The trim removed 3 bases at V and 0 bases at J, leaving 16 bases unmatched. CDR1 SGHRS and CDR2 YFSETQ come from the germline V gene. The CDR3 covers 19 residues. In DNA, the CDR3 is TGCGCCAGCAGCTCGACGTCCGGGGACAGGAGGGTTGCTAACTATGGCTACACCTTC. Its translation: CASSSTSGDRRVANYGYTF.

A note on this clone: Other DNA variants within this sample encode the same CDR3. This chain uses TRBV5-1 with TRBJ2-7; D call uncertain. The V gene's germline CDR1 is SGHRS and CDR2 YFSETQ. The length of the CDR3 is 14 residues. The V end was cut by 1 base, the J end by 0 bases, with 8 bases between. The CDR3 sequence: CASSLNPSSYEQYF. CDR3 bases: TGCGCCAGCAGCTTGAACCCTAGCTCCTACGAGCAGTACTTC.

The CDR3 reads CASRYSGTSYEQYF. The CDR3 DNA reads as TGTGCCAGCAGGTATAGCGGGACATCCTACGAGCAGTACTTC. The gene calls are TRBV27 and TRBJ2-7, with 8 bases identical to TRBD2. CDR1 and CDR2 from the germline V gene are MNHEY and SMNVEV (reference sequence). The CDR3 runs 14 residues. V gave up 6 bases and J gave up 1 base; unmatched junction bases: 5.

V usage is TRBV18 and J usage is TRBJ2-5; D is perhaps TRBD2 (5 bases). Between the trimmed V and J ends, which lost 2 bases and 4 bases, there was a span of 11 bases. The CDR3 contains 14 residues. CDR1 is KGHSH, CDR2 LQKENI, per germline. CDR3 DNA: TGTGCCAGCTCACCAGGTCGAGGGCCAGAGACCCAGTACTTC. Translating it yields CASSPGRGPETQYF.

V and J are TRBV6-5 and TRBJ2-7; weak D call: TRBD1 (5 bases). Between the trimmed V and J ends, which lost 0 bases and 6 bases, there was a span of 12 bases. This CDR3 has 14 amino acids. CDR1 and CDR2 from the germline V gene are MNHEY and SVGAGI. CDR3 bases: TGTGCCAGCAGTTACTCTGGCAGGGTAAGCGAGCAGTACTTC. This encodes CASSYSGRVSEQYF.

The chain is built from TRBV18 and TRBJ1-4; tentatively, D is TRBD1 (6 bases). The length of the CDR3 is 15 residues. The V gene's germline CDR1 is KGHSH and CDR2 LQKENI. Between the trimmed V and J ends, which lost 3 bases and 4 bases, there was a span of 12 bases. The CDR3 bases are TGTGCCAGCTCACCTGGACAGAACCTTAATGAAAAACTGTTTTTT. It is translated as CASSPGQNLNEKLFF.

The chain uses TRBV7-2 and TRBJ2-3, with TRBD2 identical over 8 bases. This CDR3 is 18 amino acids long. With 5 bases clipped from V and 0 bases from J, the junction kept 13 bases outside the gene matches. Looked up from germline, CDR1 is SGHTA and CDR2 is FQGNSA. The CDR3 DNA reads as TGTGCCAGCAGCCGACGGGGGCCTAGCGGGTCTAGCACAGATACGCAGTATTTT. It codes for CASSRRGPSGSSTDTQYF.

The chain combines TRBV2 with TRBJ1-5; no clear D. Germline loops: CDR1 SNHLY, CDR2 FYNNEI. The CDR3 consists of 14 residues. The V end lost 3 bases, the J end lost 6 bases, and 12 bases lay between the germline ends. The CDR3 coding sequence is TGTGCCAGCAGTGATGCAATTCAGACTCAGCCCCAGCATTTT. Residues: CASSDAIQTQPQHF.

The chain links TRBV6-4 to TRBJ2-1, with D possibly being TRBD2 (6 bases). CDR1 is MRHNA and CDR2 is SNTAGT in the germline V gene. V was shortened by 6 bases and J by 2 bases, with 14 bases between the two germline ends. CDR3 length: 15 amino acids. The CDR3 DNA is TGTGCCAGCAGCGCGGGGTTAGGGGCCTACAATGAGCAGTTCTTC. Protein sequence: CASSAGLGAYNEQFF.

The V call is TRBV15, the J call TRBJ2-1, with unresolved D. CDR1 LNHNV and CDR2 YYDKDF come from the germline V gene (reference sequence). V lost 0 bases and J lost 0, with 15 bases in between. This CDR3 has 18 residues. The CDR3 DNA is TGTGCCACCAGCAGAGAGGATCTTCGGGCTAGCTCCTACAATGAGCAGTTCTTC. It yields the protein CATSREDLRASSYNEQFF. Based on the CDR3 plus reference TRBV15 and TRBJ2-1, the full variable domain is DAMVIQNPRYQVTQFGKPVTLSCSQTLNHNVMYWYQQKSSQAPKLLFHYYDKDFNNEADTPDNFQSRRPNTSFCFLDIRSPGLGDTAMYLCATSREDLRASSYNEQFFGPGTRLTVL.

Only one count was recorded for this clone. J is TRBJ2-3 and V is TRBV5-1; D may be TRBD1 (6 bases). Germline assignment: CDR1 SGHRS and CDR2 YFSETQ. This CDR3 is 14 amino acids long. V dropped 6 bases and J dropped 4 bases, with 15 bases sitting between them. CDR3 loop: CASNRGRGPDTQYF. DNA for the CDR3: TGCGCCAGCAATAGGGGCAGGGGCCCAGATACGCAGTATTTT.

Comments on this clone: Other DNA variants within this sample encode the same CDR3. CDR3 sequence: CASSTSGGTGELFF. The CDR3 region has the DNA TGCGCCAGCAGCACGAGCGGGGGCACCGGGGAGCTGTTTTTT. The rearrangement uses TRBV5-1 and TRBJ2-2; 8 bases agree with TRBD2. The CDR3 length is 14 residues. Germline trimming cut 4 bases from V and 4 bases from J; bases unmatched to any gene: 3. Germline V gene sequence: CDR1 SGHRS, CDR2 YFSETQ. Based on the CDR3 plus reference TRBV5-1 and TRBJ2-2, the full variable domain is KAGVTQTPRYLIKTRGQQVTLSCSPISGHRSVSWYQQTPGQGLQFLFEYFSETQRNKGNFPGRFSGRQFSNSRSEMNVSTLELGDSALYLCASSTSGGTGELFFGEGSRLTVL.

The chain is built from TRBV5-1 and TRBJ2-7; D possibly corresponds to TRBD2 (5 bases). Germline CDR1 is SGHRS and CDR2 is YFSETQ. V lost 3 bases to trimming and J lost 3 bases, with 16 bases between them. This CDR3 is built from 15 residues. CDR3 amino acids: CASSSNYARDYEQYF. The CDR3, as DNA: TGCGCCAGCAGCTCCAACTACGCTCGGGACTACGAGCAGTACTTC. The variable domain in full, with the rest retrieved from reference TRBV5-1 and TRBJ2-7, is KAGVTQTPRYLIKTRGQQVTLSCSPISGHRSVSWYQQTPGQGLQFLFEYFSETQRNKGNFPGRFSGRQFSNSRSEMNVSTLELGDSALYLCASSSNYARDYEQYFGPGTRLTVT.

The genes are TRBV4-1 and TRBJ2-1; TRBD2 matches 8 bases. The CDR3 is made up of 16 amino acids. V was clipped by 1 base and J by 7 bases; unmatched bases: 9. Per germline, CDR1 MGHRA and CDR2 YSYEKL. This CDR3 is CASSQVPREVWNEQFF. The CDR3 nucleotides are TGCGCCAGCAGCCAAGTACCGCGGGAGGTGTGGAATGAGCAGTTCTTC.

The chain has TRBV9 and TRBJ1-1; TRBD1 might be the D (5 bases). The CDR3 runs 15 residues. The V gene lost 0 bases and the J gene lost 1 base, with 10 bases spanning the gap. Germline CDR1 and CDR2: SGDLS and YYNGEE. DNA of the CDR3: TGTGCCAGCAGCGTAGGCGGGGGACCGAACACTGAAGCTTTCTTT. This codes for CASSVGGGPNTEAFF.

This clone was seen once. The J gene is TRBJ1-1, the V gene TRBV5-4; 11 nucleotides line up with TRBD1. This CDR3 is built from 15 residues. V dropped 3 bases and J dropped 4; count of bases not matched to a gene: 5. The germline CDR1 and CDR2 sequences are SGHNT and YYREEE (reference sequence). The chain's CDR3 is CASSSAGTGGTEAFF. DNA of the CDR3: TGTGCCAGCAGCTCGGCCGGGACAGGGGGCACTGAAGCTTTCTTT.

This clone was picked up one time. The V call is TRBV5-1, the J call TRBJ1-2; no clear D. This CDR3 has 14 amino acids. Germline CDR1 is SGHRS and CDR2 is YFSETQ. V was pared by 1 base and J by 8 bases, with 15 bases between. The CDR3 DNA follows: TGCGCCAGCAGCTTGAGGTCAGAGGGTTGGGGCTACACCTTC. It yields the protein CASSLRSEGWGYTF.